The 8 T cell receptor beta chains below were found in one sample sequenced in a study of T cells in women clearing cervical HPV infection. Clones were sequenced by immunoSEQ multiplex PCR, and TCRdb holds only the in-frame ones, with some missing. With roughly 30,000 clones in the sample, the ten largest clones hold around 8.4%. The sequenced sample was blood buffy coat. These receptors came from a woman between 18 and 75 years old with a cervical HPV16 infection that either progressed to CIN3+ or cleared (not recorded which).

Concerning this clone itself: The CDR3 is cut off 3 residues early in the read; its end comes from the germline J gene. This chain connects TRBV23-1 to TRBJ2-7; perhaps TRBD1 as D (5 bases). TRBV23-1 is known as an ORF, though its function is uncertain. The CDR3 consists of 13 residues. V lost 4 bases and J lost 3, with 10 bases in between. The sequenced part of the CDR3 DNA is TGCGCCAGCAGTCTAAGACAGTTCTACGAG. Translating gives CASSLRQFYE. Given in full, the CDR3 is CASSLRQFYEQYF.

Comments on this clone: With the read ending 3 residues before the CDR3 end, the germline J gene is used to fill in that end. The chain carries TRBV7-7 and TRBJ2-3, with 7 bases matching TRBD1. CDR3 length: 15 amino acids. Per the germline V gene, CDR1 is SSHAT and CDR2 is FNYEAQ (reference sequence). The CDR3 bases that were read are TGTGCCAGCAGCCGGATAGGGACAGCACAAGAGACG. Amino acid sequence: CASSRIGTAQET. The CDR3 reads in full as CASSRIGTAQETQYF.

In the case of this clone: From the germline J gene comes the end of the CDR3, since the read stops 3 residues before it. The V and J genes are TRBV5-4 and TRBJ1-2; 8 bases map to TRBD1. The junction had 9 bases not matched to a gene; V was cut back by 4 bases and J by 4 bases. Germline CDR1 is SGHNT and CDR2 is YYREEE (reference sequence). The CDR3 has 15 amino acids. The chain's CDR3 is CASSLGQGVSYGYTF. CDR3 DNA (partial): TGTGCCAGCAGCCTAGGACAGGGAGTCTCCTATGGC.

Regarding this clone: The sequence runs out 3 residues before the end of the CDR3; the remainder is reconstructed from the germline J gene. The chain has TRBV14 and TRBJ2-2; D might be TRBD1 (5 bases). CDR1 SGHDN and CDR2 FVKESK come from the germline V gene. CDR3 length: 13 amino acids. The part of the CDR3 DNA that was read is TGTGCCAGCAGCCTTAGGACAAACGGAAAG. This codes for CASSLRTNGK. The complete CDR3 reads CASSLRTNGKLFF. The entire variable domain, with the rest obtained from reference TRBV14 and TRBJ2-2, is as follows: EAGVTQFPSHSVIEKGQTVTLRCDPISGHDNLYWYRRVMGKEIKFLLHFVKESKQDESGMPNNRFLAERTGGTYSTLKVQPAELEDSGVYFCASSLRTNGKLFFGEGSRLTVL.

Remarks on this clone: The CDR3 end falls 3 residues outside the read, so it is completed with the germline J gene. J is TRBJ1-2 and V is TRBV5-4, with a weak D call TRBD1 (6 bases). Germline CDR1 reads SGHNT; CDR2 reads YYREEE (reference sequence). V was clipped by 4 bases and J by 2 bases, with 12 bases between them. This CDR3 is built from 14 residues. The chain's CDR3 is CASSPPGQNYGYTF. The sequenced CDR3 bases are TGTGCCAGCAGCCCCCCCGGACAGAACTATGGC.

Worth noting for this clone: Read data end 3 residues before the CDR3 end; the end is taken from the germline J gene. The V and J genes are TRBV2 and TRBJ2-5, with D unresolved. This CDR3 comprises 14 residues. Trimming pared 7 bases from V and 2 bases from J, leaving 14 bases between. Germline V gene lookup returns CDR1 SNHLY and CDR2 FYNNEI. This CDR3 reads CASTPPRLQETQYF. The sequenced CDR3 bases are TGTGCCAGCACCCCACCAAGGTTACAAGAGACC.

On this clone: At one of its ends the junction is not consistent with the germline gene, which may arise from a read error. The missing CDR3 end, 3 residues past where the read stops, is filled in from the germline J gene. Other DNA sequences in this sample translate to the same CDR3. The V gene is TRBV7-9, the J gene TRBJ1-3, with a weak D call TRBD1 (5 bases). The CDR3 runs to 15 residues. Germline V gene lookup returns CDR1 SEHNR and CDR2 FQNEAQ (reference sequence). The CDR3 spells CASSPRGNSGNTIYF. The covered CDR3 bases are TGTGCCAGCAGCCCCCGGGGGAACTCTGGAAACACG.

In the case of this clone: The CDR3 end lies 3 residues beyond the end of the read and is filled in from the germline J gene. This sequence joins TRBV30 and TRBJ1-1, with TRBD1 matching 8 bases. V lost 7 bases, J lost 4 bases, and 14 bases stayed unmatched. Germline-derived CDR1 and CDR2 are GTSNPN and SVGIG (reference sequence). The CDR3 is 15 residues long. CDR3 sequence reads: CAYAQNRGEGTEAFF. CDR3 bases read: TGTGCCTACGCGCAGAACAGGGGGGAGGGCACTGAA.